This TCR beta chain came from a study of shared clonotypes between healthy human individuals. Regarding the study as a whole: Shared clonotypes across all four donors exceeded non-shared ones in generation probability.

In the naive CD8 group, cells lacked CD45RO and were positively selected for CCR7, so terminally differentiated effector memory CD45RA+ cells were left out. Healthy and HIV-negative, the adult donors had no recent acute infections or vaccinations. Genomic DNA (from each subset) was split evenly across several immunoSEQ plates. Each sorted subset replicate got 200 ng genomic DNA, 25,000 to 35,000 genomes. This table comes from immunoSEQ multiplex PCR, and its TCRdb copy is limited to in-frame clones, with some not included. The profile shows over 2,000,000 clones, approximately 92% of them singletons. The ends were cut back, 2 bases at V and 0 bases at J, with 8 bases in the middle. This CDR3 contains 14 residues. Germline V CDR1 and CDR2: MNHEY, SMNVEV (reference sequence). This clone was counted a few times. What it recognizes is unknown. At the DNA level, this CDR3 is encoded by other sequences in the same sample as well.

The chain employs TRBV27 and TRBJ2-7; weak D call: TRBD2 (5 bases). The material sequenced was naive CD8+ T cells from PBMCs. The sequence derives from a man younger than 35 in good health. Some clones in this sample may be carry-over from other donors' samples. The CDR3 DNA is TGTGCCAGCAGTTTAGTAGGGAGCTCCTACGAGCAGTACTTC. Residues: CASSLVGSSYEQYF.